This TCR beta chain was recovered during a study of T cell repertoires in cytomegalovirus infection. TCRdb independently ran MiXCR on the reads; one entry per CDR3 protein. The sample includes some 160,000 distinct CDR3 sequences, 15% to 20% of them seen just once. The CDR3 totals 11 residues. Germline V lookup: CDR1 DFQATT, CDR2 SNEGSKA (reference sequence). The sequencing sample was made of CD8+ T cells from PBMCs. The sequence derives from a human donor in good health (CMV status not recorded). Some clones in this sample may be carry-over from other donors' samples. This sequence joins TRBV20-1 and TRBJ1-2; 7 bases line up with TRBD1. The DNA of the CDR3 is TGCAGCTTAGGGGGACAGCTTAATAGGACCTTC. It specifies CSLGGQLNRTF.